The clone carrying this TCR beta chain was found many times. Unique molecular identifiers were used in preparing the TCRbeta library. MiXCR, applied by TCRdb to the PCR reads, yields one record per CDR3 protein. The data show 490,000 or so distinct CDR3 sequences, around 12% seen once. The CDR3 contains 16 residues. Trimming removed 6 bases from V and 3 bases from J; junction bases left unmatched: 11. This specimen comes from a study of T-cell reconstitution after alpha-beta-depleted transplantation in children. The sample here was PBMCs from the stem cell graft donor, taken from the stem cell graft. The chain has TRBV12-3 or TRBV12-4 and TRBJ2-4; TRBD1 agrees at 7 bases. The receptor was derived from a human donor who donated a stem cell graft to a child with combined immunodeficiency. The chain's CDR3 is CASRHATGLDKNIQYF. CDR3 in DNA: TGTGCCAGCAGACACGCGACAGGGCTCGACAAAAACATTCAGTACTTC.